These T cell receptor beta chains were read from a single sample in a study of blood T cell repertoires in COVID-19. Sequenced by immunoSEQ multiplex PCR; TCRdb stores in-frame clones only, minus some. The sample has some 150,000 clones; 70% to 90% are singletons. The specimen sequenced was peripheral blood. The receptors derive from a woman aged 70-85 years with acute or convalescent COVID-19. CDR3s include the opening cysteine and the closing phenylalanine or tryptophan. The D gene is left open where the match is weak. Clone size is not always given. Where it is, it says once, few, many or a class for expanded clones.

v_gene	j_gene	d_gene	abundance	CDR3nt	CDR3aa
TRBV6-5	TRBJ2-1	TRBD2	.	TGTGCCAGCAGTTACGCTAGCGGCTCCTACAATGAGCAGTTCTTC	CASSYASGSYNEQFF
TRBV5-8	TRBJ2-1	TRBD1	.	TGTGCCAGCAGCTTGATATTTGGAACCCCGGGACAGGGGTACAATGAGCAGTTCTTC	CASSLIFGTPGQGYNEQFF
TRBV2	TRBJ1-5	TRBD1	.	TGTGCCAGCGAAGGGACAGGTAGTCAGCCCCAGCATTTT	CASEGTGSQPQHF
TRBV27	TRBJ2-3	TRBD2	.	TGTGCCAGCAGTCCCCAACTAGCGGGGGTGGATACGCAGTATTTT	CASSPQLAGVDTQYF
TRBV6-1	TRBJ1-5	.	.	TGTGCCAGCAGTGAAACCCAGGGGAAACAGCCCCAGCATTTT	CASSETQGKQPQHF
TRBV27	TRBJ1-6	TRBD1	.	TGTGCCAGCAGTTTAGGGGACAGTCCCTCAAACTCACCCCTCCACTTT	CASSLGDSPSNSPLHF
TRBV9	TRBJ1-6	TRBD1	few	TGTGCCAGCAGCGTGGGACAGGGGGGCTCACCCCTCCACTTT	CASSVGQGGSPLHF
TRBV13	TRBJ1-6	TRBD1	.	TGTGCCAGCAGCACGGGACAGGGGAAACCCCTCCACTTT	CASSTGQGKPLHF
TRBV5-1	TRBJ2-2	TRBD1	.	TGCGCCAGCAGCTTGGGACAGGGAAGCACCGGGGAGCTGTTTTTT	CASSLGQGSTGELFF
TRBV30	TRBJ1-1	.	.	TGTGCCTGGAGGCCCTCGGGTGGGTACACTGAAGCTTTCTTT	CAWRPSGGYTEAFF
TRBV7-9	TRBJ2-5	TRBD1	.	TGTGCCAGCAGCGCCGGGACAGGGGGCGGGAAACAAGAGACCCAGTACTTC	CASSAGTGGGKQETQYF
TRBV15	TRBJ1-2	.	many	TGTGCCACCAGCCCTCCCCATGGGGGAGGGATCTATGGCTACACCTTC	CATSPPHGGGIYGYTF
TRBV28	TRBJ2-7	.	.	TGTGCCAGCAGACTTAGCGGACCCTCCTACGAGCAGTACTTC	CASRLSGPSYEQYF
TRBV7-2	TRBJ1-6	TRBD1	.	TGTGCCAGCAGCTTAGCGGACCCTTTCGGGACAGGGGCATCACCCCTCCACTTT	CASSLADPFGTGASPLHF
TRBV7-9	TRBJ2-2	.	.	TGTGCCAGCAGCGTTTACGGGGGACAGTTCATCGCCGGGGAGCTGTTTTTT	CASSVYGGQFIAGELFF
TRBV2	TRBJ1-2	TRBD1	once	TGTGCCAGCAGTGGGGGACAGGGGCCCTATGGCTACACCTTC	CASSGGQGPYGYTF
TRBV10-3	TRBJ2-1	TRBD2	.	TGTGCCATCAGCAGACTAGCGGGAGGTGGAGATGAGCAGTTCTTC	CAISRLAGGGDEQFF
TRBV6-5	TRBJ1-2	TRBD1	.	TGTGCCAGCAGCCAACCGGGACAGGGTTATGGCTACACCTTC	CASSQPGQGYGYTF
TRBV10-2	TRBJ1-6	.	.	TGCGCCAGCAGAACTTTGTCGGGGGTAGATAATTCACCCCTCCACTTT	CASRTLSGVDNSPLHF
TRBV5-1	TRBJ1-1	TRBD1	.	TGCGCCAGCAGCTTGGTGCCCCCGGGACAGGGAGGTGGCATCACTGAAGCTTTCTTT	CASSLVPPGQGGGITEAFF
TRBV18	TRBJ2-2	.	.	TGTGCCAGCTCACTCGGGACTGTTAACACCGGGGAGCTGTTTTTT	CASSLGTVNTGELFF
TRBV5-1	TRBJ1-1	TRBD1	.	TGCGCCAGCAGCCCAGGACAGGGTTTGGCTTTCTTT	CASSPGQGLAFF
TRBV6-5	TRBJ1-3	TRBD1	.	TGTGCCAGCAGTCAACCACAGGGGGCAAACACCATATATTTT	CASSQPQGANTIYF
TRBV6-5	TRBJ2-2	.	.	TGTGCCAGCAGTTACTCTTTGCGAGGCGGGGAGCTGTTTTTT	CASSYSLRGGELFF
TRBV29-1	TRBJ2-7	.	.	TGCAGCGTTGAAGAGGGGGCCAGTACGAGGCAGTACTTC	CSVEEGASTRQYF
TRBV4-2	TRBJ2-1	.	once	TGTGCCAGCAGCCAAGCCCGGACAGAGAACTCCTACAATGAGCAGTTCTTC	CASSQARTENSYNEQFF
TRBV14	TRBJ1-1	.	.	TGTGCCAGCAGCCGAGACTTTGGCGGGGGGTTGAACACTGAAGCTTTCTTT	CASSRDFGGGLNTEAFF
TRBV6-5	TRBJ1-2	TRBD1	.	TGTGCCAGCAGATTCCCCGAACAGGGGAGAGGCTACACCTTC	CASRFPEQGRGYTF
TRBV9	TRBJ1-1	.	.	TGTGCCAGCAGCGTAGGGGCAGGGGAAGAAGCTTTCTTT	CASSVGAGEEAFF
TRBV2	TRBJ1-6	.	.	TGTGCCAGCAGTGAAGGGGCAGAATATAATTCACCCCTCCACTTT	CASSEGAEYNSPLHF
TRBV6-4	TRBJ2-1	TRBD2	.	TGTGCCAGCAGTGACTCGGCGGGGGGGTACAATGAGCAGTTCTTC	CASSDSAGGYNEQFF
TRBV18	TRBJ2-3	TRBD1	.	TGTGCCAGCTCGTCGCAGACAGGGGAGGATACGCAGTATTTT	CASSSQTGEDTQYF
TRBV7-2	TRBJ1-2	.	medium-sized	TGTGCCAGCAGCATTGGACAGACAGGCTATGGCTACACCTTC	CASSIGQTGYGYTF
TRBV6-5	TRBJ1-1	.	.	TGTGCCAGCAGCCGCGGACAGACGAACACTGAAGCTTTCTTT	CASSRGQTNTEAFF
TRBV7-2	TRBJ1-2	TRBD1	.	TGTGCCAGCAGCTACCCAGGGGGCTACTATGGCTACACCTTC	CASSYPGGYYGYTF
TRBV19	TRBJ2-7	.	.	TGTGCCAGTAGTCCCACAGGGAACTACGAGCAGTACTTC	CASSPTGNYEQYF
TRBV19	TRBJ2-2	TRBD2	.	TGTGCCAGTAGCCCTCGCGGGACTAGCGGCAACACCGGGGAGCTGTTTTTT	CASSPRGTSGNTGELFF
TRBV3-1/TRBV3-2	TRBJ1-5	.	few	TGTGCCAGCAGCCAGGCAGGGTTGGGCAATCAGCCCCAGCATTTT	CASSQAGLGNQPQHF
TRBV5-1	TRBJ1-2	.	.	TGCGCCAGCAGCTTGGGAACAGGGTCCTATGGCTACACCTTC	CASSLGTGSYGYTF
TRBV5-1	TRBJ2-5	TRBD2	.	TGCGCCAGCAGCTTGGTCTTCGTGAGCGGGGGGCCCCCGGGGACCCAGTACTTC	CASSLVFVSGGPPGTQYF
TRBV7-8	TRBJ2-5	.	.	TGTGCCAGCAGCCCCTCGGAGACCCAGTACTTC	CASSPSETQYF
TRBV7-8	TRBJ2-7	TRBD1	.	TGTGCCAGCAGCTTAGAGGCAGGGGGCGAGCAGTACTTC	CASSLEAGGEQYF
TRBV7-2	TRBJ2-1	TRBD1	.	TGTGCCAGCAGCACCAGGGGGCGAGTTTACTACAATGAGCAGTTCTTC	CASSTRGRVYYNEQFF
TRBV19	TRBJ1-2	.	.	TGTGCCAGCGGGGTCAGCCTTAGCGGCTACACCTTC	CASGVSLSGYTF
TRBV7-2	TRBJ2-5	TRBD1	.	TGTGCCAGCAGCTTAGCCCCGGGCAGGGGGAGGACCCAGTACTTC	CASSLAPGRGRTQYF
TRBV6-6	TRBJ2-1	.	.	TGTGCCAGCAGTTACTCAGAGAACAATGAGCAGTTCTTC	CASSYSENNEQFF
TRBV6-5	TRBJ1-2	TRBD1	.	TGTGCCAGTCGACAGGGACCCTATGGCTACACCTTC	CASRQGPYGYTF
TRBV11-2	TRBJ2-5	.	.	TGTGCCAGCAGCTCAGACCGCGGCGAGACCCAGTACTTC	CASSSDRGETQYF
TRBV27	TRBJ1-2	.	.	TGTGCCAGCTCGGGGTCCCGCTATGGCTACACCTTC	CASSGSRYGYTF
TRBV7-3	TRBJ2-5	.	once	TGTGCCAGCAGGTTGGCCGGAGGAGAGACCCAGTACTTC	CASRLAGGETQYF
TRBV28	TRBJ1-2	TRBD1	.	TGTGCCAGCAATTCTGCCGGGACAGGGGGCGACCTGGATGGCTACACCTTC	CASNSAGTGGDLDGYTF
TRBV7-9	TRBJ1-4	TRBD1	once	TGTGCCAGCAGCTACCGACAGGGGGGTGAAAAACTGTTTTTT	CASSYRQGGEKLFF
TRBV7-9	TRBJ2-6	.	.	TGTGCCAGCAGCTTACAGACTTCTGGGGCCAACGTCCTGACTTTC	CASSLQTSGANVLTF